This T cell receptor beta chain came from a study of T cell changes during pregnancy in multiple sclerosis. The assay was immunoSEQ multiplex PCR, and TCRdb's table has in-frame clones only and misses some. The profile shows 70,000 or so clones, roughly nine tenths of them singletons. The CDR3 spans 12 residues. V dropped 3 bases and J dropped 8 bases, with 10 bases sitting between them. Per germline, CDR1 MDHEN and CDR2 SYDVKM. J is TRBJ1-2 and V is TRBV28, with D tentatively TRBD1 (6 bases). The sequence derives from a female donor in good health, enrolled as a control in a pregnancy study. Sequencing was performed on peripheral blood, taken in the third trimester of pregnancy. The DNA for the CDR3 is TGTGCCAGCAGTTTGAGGACAGACGGCTACACCTTC. It encodes CASSLRTDGYTF.